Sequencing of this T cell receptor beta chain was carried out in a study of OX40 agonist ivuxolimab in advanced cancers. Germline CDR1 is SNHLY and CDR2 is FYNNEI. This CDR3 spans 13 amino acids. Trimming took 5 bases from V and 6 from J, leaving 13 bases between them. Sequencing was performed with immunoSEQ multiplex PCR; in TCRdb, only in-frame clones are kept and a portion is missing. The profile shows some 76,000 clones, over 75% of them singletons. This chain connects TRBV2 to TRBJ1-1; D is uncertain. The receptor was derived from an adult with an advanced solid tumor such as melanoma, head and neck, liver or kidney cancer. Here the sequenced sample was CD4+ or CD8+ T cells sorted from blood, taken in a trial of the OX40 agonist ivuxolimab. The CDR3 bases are TGTGCCAGCAGTTATCCCCCGAGAGCTGAAGCTTTCTTT. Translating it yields CASSYPPRAEAFF. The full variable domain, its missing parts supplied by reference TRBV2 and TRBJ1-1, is EPEVTQTPSHQVTQMGQEVILRCVPISNHLYFYWYRQILGQKVEFLVSFYNNEISEKSEIFDDQFSVERPDGSNFTLKIRSTKLEDSAMYFCASSYPPRAEAFFGQGTRLTVV.